The table lists the clone carrying this T cell receptor (beta chain) with many counts. The record originates from a study of regulatory T cells in long-lasting Graves disease. HTBI primers from iRepertoire and Arm-PCR of CDR3 regions yielded the TCR beta libraries. TCRdb analysed the multiplex PCR reads with MiXCR anew, one entry per CDR3 protein. The table lists about 610,000 distinct CDR3 sequences, more than 15% of them singletons. The time point denotes: newly diagnosed GD, antithyroid drugs for less than 3 months. After RNA was extracted from PBMCs, the TCR library was made from it. The CDR3 is 12 residues long. Trimming shortened V by 2 bases and J by 7 bases, and 9 bases separated the two germline ends. Germline lookup yields CDR1 MDHEN and CDR2 SYDVKM. This sample was shared with a second study, whose subject was T cells in Graves' hyperthyroidism and ophthalmopathy. From that report: Researchers ran a first-round RT-PCR on the TCR CDR3 using the HTBI primer set.

The rearrangement joins TRBV28 to TRBJ2-7; D is unclear. The starting material was peripheral blood mononuclear cells (PBMCs), obtained at new diagnosis, from a patient treated with antithyroid drugs. This receptor was taken from a man younger than 35 with Graves disease. Here the CDR3 DNA reads TGTGCCAGCAGTTTAAGGCAGGATGAGCAGTACTTC. Protein product: CASSLRQDEQYF.